This T cell receptor beta chain was identified in a study of blood T cell repertoires in COVID-19. Trimming cost V 2 bases and J 9 bases; bases outside gene matches: 4. Germline lookup yields CDR1 SGDLS and CDR2 YYNGEE. This CDR3 has 13 residues. Authors' methods: Reference gene primer amplification yielded estimated nucleated cell counts. Assay used: immunoSEQ multiplex PCR; TCRdb lists only in-frame clones, some missing. D and trimming were read from the DNA, whereas the V and J calls and clone size are those reported in that table. Of about 180,000 clones listed, roughly 86% are singletons. Sequencing was performed on PBMCs or T cells enriched from blood (not recorded which). This sequence was found in a woman aged 25-40 years who had recovered from COVID-19. The chain links TRBV9 to TRBJ2-1, with 8 nucleotides matching TRBD2. The CDR3 bases are TGTGCCAGCAGCGTGACTAGCGAAACTGAGCAGTTCTTC. Amino acid sequence: CASSVTSETEQFF.